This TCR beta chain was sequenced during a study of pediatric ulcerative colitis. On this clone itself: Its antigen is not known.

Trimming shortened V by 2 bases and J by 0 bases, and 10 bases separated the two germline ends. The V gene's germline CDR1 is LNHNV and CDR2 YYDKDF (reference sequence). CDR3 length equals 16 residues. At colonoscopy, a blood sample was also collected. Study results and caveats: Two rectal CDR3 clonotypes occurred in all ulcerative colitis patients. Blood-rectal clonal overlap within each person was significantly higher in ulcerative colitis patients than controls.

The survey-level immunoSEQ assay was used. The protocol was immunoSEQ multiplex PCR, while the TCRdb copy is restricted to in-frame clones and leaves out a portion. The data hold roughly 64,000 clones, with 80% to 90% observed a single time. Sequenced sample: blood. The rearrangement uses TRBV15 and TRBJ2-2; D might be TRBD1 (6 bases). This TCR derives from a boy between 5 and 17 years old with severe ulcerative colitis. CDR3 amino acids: CATSRRQVSNTGELFF. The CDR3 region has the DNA TGTGCCACCAGCAGAAGACAGGTTTCGAACACCGGGGAGCTGTTTTTT.